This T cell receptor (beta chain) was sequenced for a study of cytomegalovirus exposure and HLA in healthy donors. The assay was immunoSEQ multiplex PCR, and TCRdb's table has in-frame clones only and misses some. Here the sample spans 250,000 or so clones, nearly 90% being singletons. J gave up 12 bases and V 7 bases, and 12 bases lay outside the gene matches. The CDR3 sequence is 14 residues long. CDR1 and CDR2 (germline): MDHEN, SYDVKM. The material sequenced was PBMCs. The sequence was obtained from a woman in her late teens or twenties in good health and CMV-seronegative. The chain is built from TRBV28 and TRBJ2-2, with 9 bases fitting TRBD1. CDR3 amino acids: CASTIGQGNAQLFF. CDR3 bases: TGTGCCAGCACCATAGGACAGGGGAATGCTCAGCTGTTTTTT.